The rows below give T cell receptor beta chains drawn from one sample of a study of T cell responses to AZD1222 COVID-19 vaccine. Only in-frame clones appear in the TCRdb table, and some are missing; sequencing was by immunoSEQ multiplex PCR. The sample has approximately 150,000 clones, approximately 94% seen once. The sequencing here drew on peripheral blood, taken 28 days after the second AZD1222 dose. The source is an adult who received the AZD1222 COVID-19 vaccine. The CDR3 runs from the conserved cysteine through the conserved F or W. D genes are given only for firm matches. Clone size appears in some rows only: once, few, many, or a class for an expanded clone.

cdr3_nt cdr3_aa v_call clone_size d_call j_call
TGTGCCAGCAGTCCCTCGGGACAGGGAAGGACTGAAGCTTTCTTT CASSPSGQGRTEAFF TRBV28 . TRBD1 TRBJ1-1
TGTGCCAGCAGTTACCCGGACAGGGTCAACTATGGCTACACCTTC CASSYPDRVNYGYTF TRBV6-2/TRBV6-3 . TRBD1 TRBJ1-2
TGCAGCGTTGCACACGGGGGGGAAGAGACCCAGTACTTC CSVAHGGEETQYF TRBV29-1 . TRBD2 TRBJ2-5
TGTGCCAGCAGCCGGACAGGGGCTAGCAATCAGCCCCAGCATTTT CASSRTGASNQPQHF TRBV5-6 . TRBD1 TRBJ1-5
TGTGCCAGCAGTGAGGACAGGGGTACCAAAAACATTCAGTACTTC CASSEDRGTKNIQYF TRBV2 . TRBD1 TRBJ2-4
TGTGCCAGCAGCCAACGGGGGTCCCATGAGCAGTTCTTC CASSQRGSHEQFF TRBV3-1/TRBV3-2 . . TRBJ2-1
TGTGCCAGTAGTCCTCGGGACTCCCGAGGCTTCTATGGCTACACCTTC CASSPRDSRGFYGYTF TRBV19 . . TRBJ1-2
TGTGCCAGCTCACCAAAGGGGGGTAGGGATCAGCCCCAGCATTTT CASSPKGGRDQPQHF TRBV18 . . TRBJ1-5
TGTGCCAGCAGTGGCTCCCCTTTCTACTATAATTCACCCCTCCACTTT CASSGSPFYYNSPLHF TRBV2 . . TRBJ1-6
TGTGCCAGCAGCTTATCCCTAGCGGGGGACGAGCAGTACTTC CASSLSLAGDEQYF TRBV7-8 . TRBD2 TRBJ2-7
TGTGCCAGCAGTCCTAGCGGGAGGGCCGGGTACAATGAGCAGTTCTTC CASSPSGRAGYNEQFF TRBV28 . TRBD2 TRBJ2-1
TGTGCCATCAGTGAGTTGGCCGGGGAGCTGTTTTTT CAISELAGELFF TRBV10-3 once . TRBJ2-2
TGTGCCAGCAGTTCGGACAGGGAAGATGGCTACACCTTC CASSSDREDGYTF TRBV27 . TRBD1 TRBJ1-2
TGTGCCTGGAGTTACGCCTCCCGTTCACCCCTCCACTTT CAWSYASRSPLHF TRBV30 few . TRBJ1-6
TGCGCCAGCAGCTTGGGACAGGGTGAGGAAAAACTGTTTTTT CASSLGQGEEKLFF TRBV5-1 . TRBD1 TRBJ1-4
TGCGCCAGCAGCTCAGACCAATACACAGATACGCAGTATTTT CASSSDQYTDTQYF TRBV5-1 . . TRBJ2-3
TGTGCCAGCAGGGAAGAGTTGAACACTGAAGCTTTCTTT CASREELNTEAFF TRBV2 . . TRBJ1-1
TGTGCCAGCAGCCGGACAGCCCTTCGGTGGACCCTCCACTTT CASSRTALRWTLHF TRBV28 few . TRBJ1-6
TGTGCCAGCAGACTTACAGGACAGTCCCGTTATGGCTACACCTTC CASRLTGQSRYGYTF TRBV6-5 . . TRBJ1-2
TGTGCCAGCAGTGAAGTGCTGCCGCGCGCTTTCTTT CASSEVLPRAFF TRBV2 once . TRBJ1-1
TGTGCCAGTAGTACAGGGACCTCCTATGGCTACACCTTC CASSTGTSYGYTF TRBV19 . . TRBJ1-2
TGTGCCATCCGCGGACAGGGAGACCTCTATGGCTACACCTTC CAIRGQGDLYGYTF TRBV10-3 . TRBD1 TRBJ1-2
TGTGCCAGCAGTTCTCAGGTCTTCGCCGCCGAAGCTTTCTTT CASSSQVFAAEAFF TRBV28 . . TRBJ1-1
TGCGCCAGCAGCCAAAGACTAGCGGGAGGACTAGGCCTTACCTACGAGCAGTACTTC CASSQRLAGGLGLTYEQYF TRBV5-1 few TRBD2 TRBJ2-7
TGTGCCAGCAGTGACACAAACTATGGCTACACCTTC CASSDTNYGYTF TRBV6-4 . . TRBJ1-2
TGTGCCTGGAATGCGGGAGAGGGAGATACGCAGTATTTT CAWNAGEGDTQYF TRBV30 . TRBD2 TRBJ2-3
TGCAGTGCTAGTGTGTCCCAGGGTGGGAGCAATCAGCCCCAGCATTTT CSASVSQGGSNQPQHF TRBV20-1 . . TRBJ1-5
TGCGCCAGCAGCACTTCGACCGAGAACACTGAAGCTTTCTTT CASSTSTENTEAFF TRBV5-1 . . TRBJ1-1
TGCGCCAGCAGCCCAGATTCCGGGGCCTCTAATGAAAAACTGTTTTTT CASSPDSGASNEKLFF TRBV5-1 . . TRBJ1-4
TGTGCCAGCGCCCCGCAGGGAGGTGGCTACACCTTC CASAPQGGGYTF TRBV27 . . TRBJ1-2
TGTGCCAGCAGCCAAGGGGGGCAACAAGAGACCCAGTACTTC CASSQGGQQETQYF TRBV4-2 . . TRBJ2-5
TGTGCCAGCTCACCACCAGGGAACACCGGGGAGCTGTTTTTT CASSPPGNTGELFF TRBV18 . . TRBJ2-2
TGTGCCAGCAGCGTCAGACAGGGGGCTTCGGAAAAACTGTTTTTT CASSVRQGASEKLFF TRBV9 . TRBD1 TRBJ1-4
TGCGCCAGCAGTGAGAACTCCGGCTCCTACAATGAGCAGTTCTTC CASSENSGSYNEQFF TRBV10-2 . . TRBJ2-1
TGTGCCAGCTCACGAGGACAGAACACTGAAGCTTTCTTT CASSRGQNTEAFF TRBV18 few . TRBJ1-1
TGTGCCAGCAGCTCGACAGGGGTCTCCCCCACATTGTCAGAGACCCAGTACTTC CASSSTGVSPTLSETQYF TRBV7-9 . TRBD1 TRBJ2-5
TGCAGCGCTGGGGCTAATGGCTACACCTTC CSAGANGYTF TRBV29-1 . . TRBJ1-2
TGTGCCAGCTCACCAAGGATTCTAGCGGGGTACGAGCAGTACTTC CASSPRILAGYEQYF TRBV18 . TRBD2 TRBJ2-7
TGTGCCAGCAGCTGGACAGGGGGCAGTGGAAACACCATATATTTT CASSWTGGSGNTIYF TRBV7-2 . TRBD1 TRBJ1-3
TGTGCCTGGGCGGGACACCCGAACACTGAAGCTTTCTTT CAWAGHPNTEAFF TRBV30 once . TRBJ1-1
TGCAGCATAAGATTGCAGGGGTACAATCAGCCCCAGCATTTT CSIRLQGYNQPQHF TRBV29-1 . . TRBJ1-5
TGTGCCAGCAGCCTGACTAGCGGGAGGGCCGCTGAGCAGTTCTTC CASSLTSGRAAEQFF TRBV6-5 . TRBD2 TRBJ2-1
TGTGCCAGCAGCCCCCCATCGGAGACCCAGTACTTC CASSPPSETQYF TRBV12-3/TRBV12-4 . . TRBJ2-5
TGTGCCAGCAGCTTAGGTGTCCGGGGCTATGGCTACACCTTC CASSLGVRGYGYTF TRBV7-2 . . TRBJ1-2
TGTGCCAGCAGCGTAGAACTAAATGCGTGGGATGAGCAGTTCTTC CASSVELNAWDEQFF TRBV9 . . TRBJ2-1
TGTGCCAGCAGTGAACGGACTAGCGGGATCTACGAGCAGTACTTC CASSERTSGIYEQYF TRBV2 once TRBD2 TRBJ2-7
TGTGCCAGCAGTTACGCCTTAAACAATGAGCAGTTCTTC CASSYALNNEQFF TRBV6-2/TRBV6-3 . . TRBJ2-1
TGTGCCAGCAGCCTACTAGCGGAAAACACCGGGGAGCTGTTTTTT CASSLLAENTGELFF TRBV6-5 . TRBD2 TRBJ2-2
TGTGCCAGCAGCTATGGACAGCCCCTTAATGAAAAACTGTTTTTT CASSYGQPLNEKLFF TRBV5-8 . . TRBJ1-4